The 2 T cell receptor beta chains below all came from one sample that was sequenced in a study of cytomegalovirus exposure and HLA in healthy donors. PCR employed 60 Vbeta and 13 Jbeta primers. Here immunoSEQ multiplex PCR was the method, and the copy in TCRdb shows in-frame clones only, minus some. This sample has about 100,000 clones; more than 75% occur once, and the top ten carry about 5.4%. Sequencing was done on a sample of PBMCs. The receptors were sampled from a woman between 18 and 29 years old in good health and CMV-seropositive.

V and J are TRBV6-6 and TRBJ1-5, with 9 nucleotides matching TRBD1. This CDR3 has 15 amino acids. With V trimmed by 7 bases and J by 3 bases, 7 bases remained unmatched. CDR1 is MNHNY, CDR2 SVGAGI, per germline (reference sequence). In DNA form, the CDR3 reads TGTGCCAGCACAAAGGGGACAGGGCACAATCAGCCCCAGCATTTT. This sequence encodes CASTKGTGHNQPQHF.

This clone was picked up one time. This sequence joins TRBV9 and TRBJ2-7; 9 bases map to TRBD2. The V gene's germline CDR1 is SGDLS and CDR2 YYNGEE. Losses at the gene ends were 0 bases for V and 3 bases for J; bases not matched to a gene: 1. CDR3 size: 14 residues. CDR3 bases: TGTGCCAGCAGCGTAGCTAGCGGGGTCTACGAGCAGTACTTC. This codes for CASSVASGVYEQYF.